The entry that follows covers one TCR beta chain sequence. Its specificity is unknown. This CDR3 is 15 amino acids long. V shed 4 bases, J shed 6 bases, and the junction held 3 bases outside the gene matches. Sequencing was performed with immunoSEQ multiplex PCR; in TCRdb, only in-frame clones are kept and a portion is missing. The top ten clones hold 1.5% to 2% of a sample with some 120,000 clones, 94% of them seen once. The sample comes from a study of siplizumab effects on memory and regulatory T cells. Study-level points and caveats: In unstimulated cells, naive T cells appeared more diverse than memory T cells and seemed major alloresponse contributors. With siplizumab, Treg-derived clones averaged about 71% of mappable alloreactive CD4+ clones, versus 26.9% in controls.

The sequencing sample was made of non-Treg CD4+ T cells sorted from blood. This sequence originates from a human donor in good health. This rearrangement joins TRBV23-1 to TRBJ1-6; 10 bases line up with TRBD1. TRBV23-1 is recorded as an ORF, its role being uncertain. The CDR3 DNA reads as TGCGCCAGCAGTCTTGGACAGGGGGTTAATTCACCCCTCCACTTT. Its protein is CASSLGQGVNSPLHF.